One and the same sample provided the 22 T cell receptor beta chains below, sequenced in a study of T cell changes during pregnancy in multiple sclerosis. Clones were sequenced by immunoSEQ multiplex PCR, and TCRdb holds only the in-frame ones, with some missing. The data contain around 60,000 clones, around 93% of them seen just once; the ten biggest clones take up roughly 2.7%. The sample consisted of peripheral blood, taken in the second trimester of pregnancy. These receptors came from a female donor in good health, enrolled as a control in a pregnancy study.

The rearrangement links TRBV6-5 to TRBJ1-2; perhaps TRBD1 as D (5 bases). Germline V CDR1 and CDR2: MNHEY, SVGAGI. This CDR3 contains 16 residues. The V end lost 2 bases, the J end lost 6 bases, and 19 bases lay between the germline ends. The CDR3 reads CASSYAPERGSNGYTF. The CDR3 DNA follows: TGTGCCAGCAGTTACGCCCCCGAAAGGGGATCGAATGGCTACACCTTC.

The chain is built from TRBV6-5 and TRBJ2-7; 7 bases align to TRBD1. CDR3 length: 15 amino acids. V was clipped by 5 bases and J by 4 bases; unmatched bases: 11. CDR1 is MNHEY and CDR2 is SVGAGI in the germline V gene. The DNA for the CDR3 is TGTGCCAGCAGTAACAGGGGCTGGGCTCCGTACGAGCAGTACTTC. Protein sequence: CASSNRGWAPYEQYF.

Regarding this clone: The junction departs from the called germline gene at one end, perhaps through a read error. This chain joins TRBV7-7 and TRBJ2-1, with D unresolved. This CDR3 contains 14 residues. Germline lookup yields CDR1 SSHAT and CDR2 FNYEAQ (reference sequence). CDR3 protein: CASSRAYPNNEQFF. CDR3 sequence (DNA): TGTGCTAGCAGCAGAGCTTATCCGAACAATGAGCAGTTCTTC.

The genes are TRBV5-6 and TRBJ1-6, with unresolved D. The V gene's germline CDR1 is SGHDT and CDR2 YYEEEE. V dropped 0 bases and J dropped 11 bases, with 12 bases sitting between them. The CDR3 covers 14 residues. This chain's CDR3 is CASSLEEAVTPLHF. The DNA for the CDR3 is TGTGCCAGCAGCTTGGAGGAGGCAGTTACACCCCTCCACTTT.

The rearrangement uses TRBV25-1 and TRBJ2-2; possible D gene TRBD1, 6 bases. V was cut by 4 bases and J by 7 bases, with 16 bases left in between. The CDR3 spans 15 residues. Germline lookup yields CDR1 MGHDK and CDR2 SYGVNS. The CDR3 spells CASSGHDRWSGELFF. As DNA, the CDR3 is TGTGCCAGCAGTGGACACGACAGGTGGAGCGGGGAGCTGTTTTTT.

The rearrangement links TRBV28 to TRBJ2-1; 9 bases align to TRBD2. Germline CDR1 reads MDHEN; CDR2 reads SYDVKM. This CDR3 has 16 residues. V lost 1 base and J lost 2; bases outside the gene matches: 3. DNA of the CDR3: TGTGCCAGCAGTTTATCGGGCGGGAGGGCCTACAATGAGCAGTTCTTC. It codes for CASSLSGGRAYNEQFF.

The CDR3 DNA sequence: TGTGCCAGCAGTTTATCGCCGGGACTAGCGCCCCGCGAGCAGTACTTC. Residues: CASSLSPGLAPREQYF. The chain combines TRBV27 with TRBJ2-7; 10 bases are shared with TRBD2. The CDR3 sequence is 16 residues long. V lost 0 bases, J lost 6 bases, and 8 bases stayed unmatched. Germline values: CDR1 MNHEY, CDR2 SMNVEV (reference sequence).

This sequence joins TRBV7-9 and TRBJ2-2, with 9 bases aligning to TRBD2. The ends lost 0 bases at V and 6 bases at J; junction bases unmatched: 2. Germline loops: CDR1 SEHNR, CDR2 FQNEAQ (reference sequence). The CDR3 has 15 amino acids. The CDR3 bases are TGTGCCAGCAGCTTAGCTAGCGGGAGAGCCGGGGAGCTGTTTTTT. Translating gives CASSLASGRAGELFF. The entire variable domain, with the rest obtained from reference TRBV7-9 and TRBJ2-2, is as follows: DTGVSQNPRHKITKRGQNVTFRCDPISEHNRLYWYRQTLGQGPEFLTYFQNEAQLEKSRLLSDRFSAERPKGSFSTLEIQRTEQGDSAMYLCASSLASGRAGELFFGEGSRLTVL.

The chain is built from TRBV6-6 and TRBJ2-7; a weak D match, TRBD2 (6 bases). Trimming shortened V by 2 bases and J by 7 bases, and 15 bases separated the two germline ends. The CDR3 length is 14 residues. The germline gives CDR1 MNHNY, CDR2 SVGAGI (reference sequence). CDR3 loop: CASSYGDSLREQYF. CDR3 DNA: TGTGCCAGCAGTTACGGGGACTCACTTCGGGAGCAGTACTTC.

V and J are TRBV7-6 and TRBJ2-3; D gene uncertain. Germline values: CDR1 SGHVS, CDR2 FNYEAQ. This CDR3 has 14 residues. The ends were cut back, 1 base at V and 4 bases at J, with 9 bases in the middle. In nucleotides, the CDR3 is TGTGCCAGCAGCTTAGTTGTGTCGGCAGATACGCAGTATTTT. This codes for CASSLVVSADTQYF.

The chain employs TRBV6-4 and TRBJ2-1, with 12 bases fitting TRBD2. The CDR3 runs to 14 residues. Per germline, CDR1 MRHNA and CDR2 SNTAGT. V trimming: 5 bases; J trimming: 7 bases; junction bases outside the gene matches: 3. This chain's CDR3 is CASSTGLAGNEQFF. The DNA for the CDR3 is TGTGCCAGCAGTACAGGACTAGCGGGAAATGAGCAGTTCTTC.

The V call is TRBV4-2, the J call TRBJ2-7, with 9 bases that match TRBD1. CDR3 length equals 15 residues. With 0 bases clipped from V and 6 bases from J, the junction kept 6 bases outside the gene matches. Germline-derived CDR1 and CDR2 are LGHNA and YNFKEQ. CDR3 sequence: CASSQEGQGTPEQYF. The CDR3 region has the DNA TGTGCCAGCAGCCAAGAGGGACAGGGCACTCCCGAGCAGTACTTC.

V gene TRBV19 combines with J gene TRBJ2-7, with a tentative D call TRBD1 (5 bases). Germline assignment: CDR1 LNHDA and CDR2 SQIVND (reference sequence). Trimming removed 7 bases from V and 6 bases from J, with 16 bases in between. The CDR3 consists of 13 residues. The CDR3 loop is CASNSGRAPEQYF. The CDR3 DNA follows: TGTGCCAGTAACTCTGGCAGGGCGCCCGAGCAGTACTTC.

The V call is TRBV7-2, the J call TRBJ2-2; D might be TRBD2 (6 bases). The V gene lost 2 bases and the J gene lost 7 bases, with 17 bases spanning the gap. Germline CDR1 reads SGHTA; CDR2 reads FQGNSA. The CDR3 sequence is 16 residues long. Written as DNA, the CDR3 is TGTGCCAGCAGCTTATTGGTGCAGGGAGGAAACGGGGAGCTGTTTTTT. Translated, it gives CASSLLVQGGNGELFF.

In this sample, this clone turned up once. V gene TRBV30 combines with J gene TRBJ1-3; D perhaps matches TRBD1 (5 bases). Germline V lookup: CDR1 GTSNPN, CDR2 SVGIG (reference sequence). Trimming left V 4 bases short and J 2 bases short, with 15 bases between. The CDR3 is 15 residues long. The CDR3 loop is CAWKGLTKAGNTIYF. The CDR3 DNA sequence: TGTGCCTGGAAGGGACTAACGAAGGCTGGAAACACCATATATTTT.

V and J are TRBV6-1 and TRBJ1-6; D gene uncertain. In germline, CDR1 is MNHNS, CDR2 SASEGT. V lost 3 bases and J lost 1, with 7 bases in between. The length of the CDR3 is 15 residues. CDR3 sequence (DNA): TGTGCCAGCAGTGAGAGACAATCCTATAATTCACCCCTCCACTTT. This sequence encodes CASSERQSYNSPLHF.

The chain joins TRBV5-6 to TRBJ2-2, with unresolved D. Germline CDR1 reads SGHDT; CDR2 reads YYEEEE. The CDR3 covers 14 residues. V lost 5 bases to trimming and J lost 4 bases, with 12 bases between them. Written as DNA, the CDR3 is TGTGCCAGCAGGTCCCCGAGAAGCACCGGGGAGCTGTTTTTT. Amino acids: CASRSPRSTGELFF.

The V call is TRBV6-1, the J call TRBJ1-2, with D perhaps matching TRBD1 (6 bases). The CDR3 loop spans 13 amino acids. Germline V CDR1 and CDR2: MNHNS, SASEGT. V was trimmed by 10 bases and J by 6 bases, leaving 18 bases between them. Here the CDR3 DNA reads TGTGCCATTTCGAATGTCAGGGGCGATGGCTACACCTTC. The encoded protein is CAISNVRGDGYTF.

The chain carries TRBV2 and TRBJ1-1, with TRBD1 matching over 10 bases. The V segment lost 6 bases and the J segment 7 bases; nucleotides outside the gene matches: 5. This CDR3 contains 13 residues. CDR1 is SNHLY and CDR2 is FYNNEI in the germline V gene. The CDR3 DNA follows: TGTGCCAGCAGCCGACAGGGGGCGATTGAAGCTTTCTTT. This encodes CASSRQGAIEAFF.

The J gene is TRBJ2-3, the V gene TRBV5-4; no clear D. The CDR3 sequence is 14 residues long. V was pared by 0 bases and J by 2 bases, with 7 bases between. Germline CDR1 SGHNT, CDR2 YYREEE (reference sequence). CDR3: CASSLVSNTDTQYF. The DNA for the CDR3 is TGTGCCAGCAGCTTGGTTTCCAACACAGATACGCAGTATTTT.

The chain employs TRBV19 and TRBJ2-7; 8 positions agree with TRBD2. The CDR3 contains 15 residues. The trim removed 5 bases at V and 3 bases at J, leaving 9 bases unmatched. Looked up from germline, CDR1 is LNHDA and CDR2 is SQIVND (reference sequence). Written as DNA, the CDR3 is TGTGCCAGTAGTCCTAGTACTAGCGGATACTACGAGCAGTACTTC. It encodes CASSPSTSGYYEQYF.

The chain recombines TRBV6-1 with TRBJ1-5; no firm D call. CDR1 is MNHNS, CDR2 SASEGT, per germline. This CDR3 has 14 residues. The V end lost 2 bases, the J end lost 7 bases, and 12 bases lay between the germline ends. CDR3 amino acids: CASSETYGKQPQHF. The DNA of the CDR3 is TGTGCCAGCAGTGAAACTTACGGGAAACAGCCCCAGCATTTT.